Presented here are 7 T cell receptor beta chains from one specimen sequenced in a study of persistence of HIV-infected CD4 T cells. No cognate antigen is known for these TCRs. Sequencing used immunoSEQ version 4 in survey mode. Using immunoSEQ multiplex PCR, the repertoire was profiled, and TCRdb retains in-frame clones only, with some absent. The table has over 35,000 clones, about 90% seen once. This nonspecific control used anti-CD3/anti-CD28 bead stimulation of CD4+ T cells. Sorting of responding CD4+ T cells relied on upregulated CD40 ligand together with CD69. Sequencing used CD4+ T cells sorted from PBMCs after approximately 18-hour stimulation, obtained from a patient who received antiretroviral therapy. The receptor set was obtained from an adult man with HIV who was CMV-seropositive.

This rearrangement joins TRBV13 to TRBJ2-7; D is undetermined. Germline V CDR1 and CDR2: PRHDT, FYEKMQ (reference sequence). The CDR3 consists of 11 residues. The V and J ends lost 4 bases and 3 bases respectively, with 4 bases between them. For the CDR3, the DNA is TGTGCCAGCAGCTCGAACTACGAGCAGTACTTC. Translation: CASSSNYEQYF.

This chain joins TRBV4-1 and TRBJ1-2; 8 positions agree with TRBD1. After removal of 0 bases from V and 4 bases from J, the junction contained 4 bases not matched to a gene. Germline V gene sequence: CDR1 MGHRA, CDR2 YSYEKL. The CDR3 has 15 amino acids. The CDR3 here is CASSQDGGQAYGYTF. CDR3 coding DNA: TGCGCCAGCAGCCAAGATGGGGGACAGGCCTATGGCTACACCTTC.

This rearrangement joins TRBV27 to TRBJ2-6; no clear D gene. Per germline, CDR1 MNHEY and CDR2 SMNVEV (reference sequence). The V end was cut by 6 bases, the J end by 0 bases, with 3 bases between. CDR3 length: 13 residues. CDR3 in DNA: TGTGCCAGCAGGGTCTCTGGGGCCAACGTCCTGACTTTC. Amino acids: CASRVSGANVLTF.

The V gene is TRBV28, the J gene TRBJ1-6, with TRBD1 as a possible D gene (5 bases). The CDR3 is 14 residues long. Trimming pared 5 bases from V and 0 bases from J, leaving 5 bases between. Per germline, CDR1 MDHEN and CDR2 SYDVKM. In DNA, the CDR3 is TGTGCCAGCAGTGACAGCTCCTATAATTCACCCCTCCACTTT. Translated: CASSDSSYNSPLHF.

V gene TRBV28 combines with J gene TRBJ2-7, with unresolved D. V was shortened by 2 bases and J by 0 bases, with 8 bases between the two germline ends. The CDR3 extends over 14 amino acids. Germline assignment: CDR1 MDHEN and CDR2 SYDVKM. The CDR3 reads CASSLTLTSYEQYF. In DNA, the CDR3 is TGTGCCAGCAGTTTAACCCTCACCTCCTACGAGCAGTACTTC.

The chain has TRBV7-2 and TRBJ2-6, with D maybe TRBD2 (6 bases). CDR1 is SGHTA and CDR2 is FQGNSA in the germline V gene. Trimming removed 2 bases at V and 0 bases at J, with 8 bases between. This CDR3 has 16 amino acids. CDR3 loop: CASSLWGDSGANVLTF. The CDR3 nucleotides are TGTGCCAGCAGCTTATGGGGGGACTCTGGGGCCAACGTCCTGACTTTC.

The CDR3 sequence is CASSQDHNSNQFF. Here the CDR3 DNA reads TGTGCCAGCAGCCAAGATCACAACTCTAATCAGTTCTTC. The rearrangement joins TRBV14 to TRBJ2-1; D is undetermined. The ends were cut back, 0 bases at V and 13 bases at J, with 13 bases in the middle. Germline-derived CDR1 and CDR2 are SGHDN and FVKESK. This CDR3 region has 13 residues.